What follows describes a single T cell receptor (beta chain). Assay: immunoSEQ multiplex PCR; the TCRdb copy retains only in-frame clones and omits some. Of some 92,000 clones listed, less than 60% are singletons. This record comes from a study of shared clonotypes between healthy human individuals. V lost 1 base and J lost 3, with 12 bases in between. Germline CDR1 reads SGHRS; CDR2 reads YFSETQ. The CDR3 sequence is 15 residues long. This sequence was found in a woman aged 35 to 49 in good health. Some clones in this sample may be carry-over from other donors' samples. The V and J genes are TRBV5-1 and TRBJ2-3; D may match TRBD1 or TRBD2 (5 bases each). The sample was PBMCs. The CDR3 here is CASSLRGDTTDTQYF. The CDR3 DNA sequence: TGCGCCAGCAGCTTGAGAGGGGATACGACAGATACGCAGTATTTT.